This T cell receptor beta chain was sequenced in a study of T cell responses to AZD1222 COVID-19 vaccine. Findings and caveats of the study: As reported, nearly half of all spike-specific TCRs target variant regions that are unmutated.

To note about this clone: What it recognizes is unknown.

The germline gives CDR1 SGDLS, CDR2 YYNGEE. CDR3 size: 14 residues. V lost 0 bases and J 3 bases, leaving 10 bases between the germline ends. Clones were read by immunoSEQ multiplex PCR, and TCRdb kept only the in-frame ones, dropping some. The sample has some 170,000 clones, roughly 92% seen once. The material sequenced was peripheral blood, taken on day 0 of AZD1222 vaccination. The receptor's source is an adult in good health. The J gene is TRBJ2-7, the V gene TRBV9, with D uncertain. The CDR3 DNA is TGTGCCAGCAGCGTAGGCCGGGCCAACTACGAGCAGTACTTC. Its translation is CASSVGRANYEQYF.